This T cell receptor (beta chain) was recorded in a study of T cell responses to AZD1222 COVID-19 vaccine. V was shortened by 0 bases and J by 2 bases, with 14 bases between the two germline ends. The CDR3 runs to 16 residues. CDR1 MGHRA and CDR2 YSYEKL come from the germline V gene. This clone showed up just once. This table comes from immunoSEQ multiplex PCR, and its TCRdb copy is limited to in-frame clones, with some not included. The sample lists about 180,000 clones; more than 90% were seen once. J is TRBJ2-7 and V is TRBV4-1; maybe TRBD1 (5 bases). The specimen comprised peripheral blood, sampled on day 0 of AZD1222 vaccination. The TCR sequence derives from an adult in good health. The CDR3 is CASSQEPSQGTYEQYF. As DNA, the CDR3 is TGCGCCAGCAGCCAAGAGCCTTCCCAGGGAACCTACGAGCAGTACTTC.